The 22 T cell receptor beta chains below come from one sample, sequenced in a study of regulatory T cells in long-lasting Graves disease. Arm-PCR of CDR3 regions with iRepertoire HTBI primers generated TCR beta libraries. TCRdb fed the multiplex PCR reads into MiXCR, producing one record per CDR3 protein. The table has around 500,000 distinct CDR3 sequences, around 11% seen once. Described time point: newly diagnosed GD, antithyroid drugs for less than 3 months. Extracted PBMC RNA gave rise to the TCR library. These records were also assigned to another study, of T cells in Graves' hyperthyroidism and ophthalmopathy.

The sequenced sample was peripheral blood mononuclear cells (PBMCs), obtained at new diagnosis, from a patient treated with antithyroid drugs. The source of these receptors is a woman aged 30 to 39 with Graves disease.

This clonotype was picked up many times. The chain has TRBV6-5 and TRBJ1-1; D gene uncertain. Trimming removed 2 bases from V and 10 bases from J, with 14 bases in between. The CDR3 is 13 residues long. Germline CDR1 MNHEY, CDR2 SVGAGI. The CDR3 loop reads CASSYPAGTRAFF. The CDR3 region has the DNA TGTGCCAGCAGTTACCCGGCCGGTACTAGAGCTTTCTTT.

This clonotype showed up many times. The chain employs TRBV27 and TRBJ1-4; 7 nucleotides align to TRBD1. Germline CDR1 MNHEY, CDR2 SMNVEV (reference sequence). This CDR3 has 14 amino acids. The J segment lost 7 bases and the V segment lost 6 bases, leaving 8 bases of the junction unmatched. CDR3: CASRQTGSGEKLFF. In DNA, the CDR3 is TGTGCCAGCAGACAGACAGGGTCGGGTGAAAAACTGTTTTTT. The full variable domain, completed using reference TRBV27 and TRBJ1-4, is EAQVTQNPRYLITVTGKKLTVTCSQNMNHEYMSWYRQDPGLGLRQIYYSMNVEVTDKGDVPEGYKVSRKEKRNFPLILESPSPNQTSLYFCASRQTGSGEKLFFGSGTQLSVL.

This clonotype was detected many times. This rearrangement joins TRBV5-1 to TRBJ1-1; D might be TRBD1 (6 bases). From germline, CDR1 is SGHRS and CDR2 YFSETQ. This CDR3 contains 17 residues. V lost 4 bases and J lost 5, with 24 bases in between. CDR3 sequence (DNA): TGCGCCAGCAGCCCTTGGGGGGCAGACAGAAAGGAAACTGAAGCTTTCTTT. Its translation: CASSPWGADRKETEAFF.

This clonotype occurred a few times. The chain carries TRBV7-3 and TRBJ1-1; D is unresolved. V shed 2 bases and J shed 4 bases, with 11 bases lying between them. Germline CDR1 and CDR2: SGHTA and FQGTGA. The CDR3 spans 14 residues. The CDR3 region has the DNA TGTGCCAGCAGCTTATCTTCCGGCATCACTGAAGCTTTCTTT. Its translation: CASSLSSGITEAFF.

This clonotype has at least ten counts. The chain couples TRBV7-6 to TRBJ2-5, with D tentatively TRBD1 (6 bases). CDR3 length: 16 amino acids. The V gene lost 5 bases and the J gene lost 3 bases, with 19 bases spanning the gap. The germline V gene encodes CDR1 SGHVS and CDR2 FNYEAQ. CDR3 loop: CASSLRGANTKETQYF. The CDR3 DNA follows: TGTGCCAGCAGCCTCAGGGGAGCCAACACAAAAGAGACCCAGTACTTC.

The rearrangement joins TRBV20-1 to TRBJ2-3; TRBD2 matches at 7 bases. The V and J ends lost 0 bases and 0 bases, in that order; junction bases with no gene match: 6. There are 16 residues in the CDR3. Per the germline V gene, CDR1 is DFQATT and CDR2 is SNEGSKA (reference sequence). The CDR3 loop is CSARDRVSGSTDTQYF. The CDR3 DNA is TGCAGTGCTAGAGATCGGGTTAGCGGGAGCACAGATACGCAGTATTTT.

This clonotype was picked up a small number of times. The genes are TRBV29-1 and TRBJ2-1; 11 bases are shared with TRBD2. Germline V gives CDR1 SQVTM, CDR2 ANQGSEA. With V trimmed by 1 base and J by 2 bases, 4 bases remained unmatched. The CDR3 covers 16 residues. Written as DNA, the CDR3 is TGCAGCGTTGAAGGAGGGACTAGCGGTACCTACAATGAGCAGTTCTTC. The encoded protein is CSVEGGTSGTYNEQFF.

This clonotype turned up a few times. Mismatch with germline at one junction end may stem from a read error. The chain links TRBV5-1 to TRBJ1-5; D is perhaps TRBD1 (5 bases). The germline CDR1 and CDR2 sequences are SGHRS and YFSETQ. The CDR3 loop spans 21 amino acids. CDR3 coding DNA: TGCGCCAGCGGCTTGGGGCAGGGCGAAGCCAAAAACGGGAATAGCAATCAGCCCCAGCATTTT. Protein: CASGLGQGEAKNGNSNQPQHF.

The chain couples TRBV24-1 to TRBJ2-4; no reliable D call. Between the trimmed V and J ends, which lost 4 bases and 6 bases, there was a span of 12 bases. CDR3 size: 14 residues. CDR1 KGHDR and CDR2 SFDVKD come from the germline V gene. The CDR3 reads CATSDQTGSNIQYF. The DNA for the CDR3 is TGTGCCACCAGTGACCAGACCGGCTCAAACATTCAGTACTTC.

This clonotype turned up a few times. J is TRBJ2-5 and V is TRBV20-1, with D possibly matching TRBD2 (6 bases). The germline CDR1 and CDR2 sequences are DFQATT and SNEGSKA (reference sequence). This CDR3 is built from 14 residues. V lost 3 bases and J 2 bases, leaving 13 bases between the germline ends. The CDR3 sequence: CSASLTGTQETQYF. In DNA form, the CDR3 reads TGCAGTGCTAGTTTGACTGGGACTCAAGAGACCCAGTACTTC.

As for this clonotype: A read error may account for a junction end that differs from germline. This rearrangement joins TRBV7-9 to TRBJ1-1; the D is unclear. Germline V CDR1 and CDR2: SEHNR, FQNEAQ (reference sequence). There are 13 residues in the CDR3. The CDR3 reads CASSLYGNTEASF. The DNA for the CDR3 is TGTGCCAGCAGCTTATACGGGAACACTGAAGCTTCCTTT.

This clonotype occurred a few times. The V and J genes are TRBV12-3 or TRBV12-4 and TRBJ2-3; 11 bases are a match to TRBD2. This CDR3 has 16 residues. V dropped 6 bases and J dropped 0; count of bases not matched to a gene: 5. The CDR3 loop is CASRVGLAGSTDTQYF. Written as DNA, the CDR3 is TGTGCCAGCAGAGTAGGACTAGCGGGCAGCACAGATACGCAGTATTTT.

This chain joins TRBV3-1 and TRBJ2-2; unclear D gene. The CDR3 sequence is 14 residues long. Germline V gives CDR1 LGHDT, CDR2 YNNKEL (reference sequence). V was cut by 5 bases and J by 6 bases, with 13 bases left in between. The chain's CDR3 is CASSVMSLPGELFF. The DNA of the CDR3 is TGTGCCAGCAGCGTCATGAGCCTCCCCGGGGAGCTGTTTTTT.

There are a few counts of this clonotype. The chain recombines TRBV29-1 with TRBJ2-1; TRBD1 agrees at 10 bases. The germline gives CDR1 SQVTM, CDR2 ANQGSEA. V shed 6 bases and J 3 bases; nucleotides not matched to a gene: 5. The CDR3 contains 14 residues. CDR3: CSVVRDRGYNEQFF. The CDR3, as DNA: TGCAGCGTCGTCCGGGACAGGGGCTACAATGAGCAGTTCTTC.

The chain uses TRBV28 and TRBJ2-5; tentative D call: TRBD2 (7 bases). The germline V gene has CDR1 MDHEN and CDR2 SYDVKM. The V gene lost 9 bases and the J gene lost 4 bases, with 15 bases spanning the gap. This CDR3 spans 13 amino acids. CDR3 loop: CARKKGGGETQYF. For the CDR3, the DNA is TGTGCCAGAAAAAAGGGGGGGGGAGAGACCCAGTACTTC.

The chain links TRBV11-2 to TRBJ2-3; a weak D match, TRBD1 (6 bases). Between the trimmed V and J ends, which lost 7 bases and 4 bases, there was a span of 6 bases. The CDR3 sequence is 11 residues long. Germline values: CDR1 SGHAT, CDR2 FQNNGV. CDR3 protein: CASKGADTQYF. The CDR3 nucleotides read TGTGCCAGCAAGGGGGCAGATACGCAGTATTTT.

This clonotype has a handful of counts. As the CDR3 is not closed by the conserved phenylalanine or tryptophan, this likely results from a read error. This rearrangement joins TRBV12-3 or TRBV12-4 to TRBJ1-1; unclear D gene. V was clipped by 6 bases and J by 5 bases, with 10 bases between them. This CDR3 has 12 residues. CDR3 amino acids: CASSTSGTEAFS. For the CDR3, the DNA is TGTGCCAGCAGCACATCTGGGACTGAAGCTTTCTCT.

At least ten counts were recorded for this clonotype. This sequence joins TRBV4-1 and TRBJ2-3; D remains ambiguous. This CDR3 spans 16 amino acids. Germline-derived CDR1 and CDR2 are MGHRA and YSYEKL. The germline V and J ends were trimmed by 4 bases and 1 base, with 15 bases remaining between them. The CDR3 coding sequence is TGCGCCAGCAGCCCGGACGGATCCCAAGGCACAGATACGCAGTATTTT. This codes for CASSPDGSQGTDTQYF.

This clonotype was picked up a small number of times. V is TRBV7-2 and J is TRBJ2-3; 11 bases are a match to TRBD2. V trimming: 5 bases; J trimming: 0 bases; junction bases outside the gene matches: 7. This CDR3 is built from 17 residues. The germline V gene has CDR1 SGHTA and CDR2 FQGNSA. CDR3 in amino acids: CASSPRLAGLSTDTQYF. CDR3 DNA sequence: TGTGCCAGCAGCCCACGACTAGCGGGGCTAAGCACAGATACGCAGTATTTT. The full variable domain, completed using reference TRBV7-2 and TRBJ2-3, is GAGVSQSPSNKVTEKGKDVELRCDPISGHTALYWYRQSLGQGLEFLIYFQGNSAPDKSGLPSDRFSAERTGGSVSTLTIQRTQQEDSAVYLCASSPRLAGLSTDTQYFGPGTRLTVL.

At least ten counts were recorded for this clonotype. The CDR3 nucleotides are TGTGCCAGCAGCCATCAGGGTTCCGGGGCCAACGTCCTGACTTTC. It specifies CASSHQGSGANVLTF. This chain links TRBV3-1 with TRBJ2-6, with D maybe TRBD1 (5 bases). The V end was cut by 3 bases, the J end by 4 bases, with 10 bases between. This CDR3 region has 15 residues. Germline V gene data show CDR1 as LGHDT and CDR2 as YNNKEL (reference sequence).

This clonotype was found many times. At one of its ends the junction is not consistent with the germline gene, which may arise from a read error. The chain combines TRBV19 with TRBJ2-7, with D unresolved. The CDR3 spans 13 residues. Looked up from germline, CDR1 is LNHDA and CDR2 is SQIVND (reference sequence). The CDR3 spells CASSISAGYERYF. In DNA form, the CDR3 reads TGTGCCAGTAGTATTTCGGCTGGCTACGAGCGGTACTTC.

This clonotype was recorded a few times. This chain connects TRBV7-9 to TRBJ2-2; D is perhaps TRBD1 or TRBD2 (5 bases each). Germline values: CDR1 SEHNR, CDR2 FQNEAQ (reference sequence). Trimming cost V 6 bases and J 5 bases, with 13 bases left between them. The CDR3 extends over 14 amino acids. CDR3 DNA: TGTGCCAGCAGACCCACTTGGGGGACCGGGGAGCTGTTTTTT. Translating it yields CASRPTWGTGELFF.